The 2 T cell receptor beta chains reported below all come from one sample, sequenced in a study of PD-L1 blockade in urothelial cancer. Time point here: pretreatment peripheral blood. Sequencing used immunoSEQ multiplex PCR; TCRdb keeps in-frame clones, though not all of them. The sample lists roughly 43,000 clones, 80% occurring once. This material consisted of PBMCs, taken around atezolizumab (anti-PD-L1) treatment. Receptor source: a man in his sixties with urothelial cancer.

V gene TRBV5-1 combines with J gene TRBJ2-5; weak D call: TRBD2 (6 bases). Trimming left V 4 bases short and J 9 bases short, with 10 bases between. The CDR3 is 11 amino acids. Germline CDR1 SGHRS, CDR2 YFSETQ. The CDR3 region has the DNA TGCGCCAGCAGCGCCTGGGGGGCCCAGTACTTC. Translation: CASSAWGAQYF.

This clone was counted many times. This chain connects TRBV28 to TRBJ2-7, with D hard to call. The V and J ends lost 8 bases and 4 bases respectively, with 12 bases between them. Germline CDR1 is MDHEN and CDR2 is SYDVKM. The CDR3 has 12 residues. CDR3 DNA sequence: TGTGCCAGCCGTAGCTTGGTGTACGAGCAGTACTTC. It is translated as CASRSLVYEQYF.